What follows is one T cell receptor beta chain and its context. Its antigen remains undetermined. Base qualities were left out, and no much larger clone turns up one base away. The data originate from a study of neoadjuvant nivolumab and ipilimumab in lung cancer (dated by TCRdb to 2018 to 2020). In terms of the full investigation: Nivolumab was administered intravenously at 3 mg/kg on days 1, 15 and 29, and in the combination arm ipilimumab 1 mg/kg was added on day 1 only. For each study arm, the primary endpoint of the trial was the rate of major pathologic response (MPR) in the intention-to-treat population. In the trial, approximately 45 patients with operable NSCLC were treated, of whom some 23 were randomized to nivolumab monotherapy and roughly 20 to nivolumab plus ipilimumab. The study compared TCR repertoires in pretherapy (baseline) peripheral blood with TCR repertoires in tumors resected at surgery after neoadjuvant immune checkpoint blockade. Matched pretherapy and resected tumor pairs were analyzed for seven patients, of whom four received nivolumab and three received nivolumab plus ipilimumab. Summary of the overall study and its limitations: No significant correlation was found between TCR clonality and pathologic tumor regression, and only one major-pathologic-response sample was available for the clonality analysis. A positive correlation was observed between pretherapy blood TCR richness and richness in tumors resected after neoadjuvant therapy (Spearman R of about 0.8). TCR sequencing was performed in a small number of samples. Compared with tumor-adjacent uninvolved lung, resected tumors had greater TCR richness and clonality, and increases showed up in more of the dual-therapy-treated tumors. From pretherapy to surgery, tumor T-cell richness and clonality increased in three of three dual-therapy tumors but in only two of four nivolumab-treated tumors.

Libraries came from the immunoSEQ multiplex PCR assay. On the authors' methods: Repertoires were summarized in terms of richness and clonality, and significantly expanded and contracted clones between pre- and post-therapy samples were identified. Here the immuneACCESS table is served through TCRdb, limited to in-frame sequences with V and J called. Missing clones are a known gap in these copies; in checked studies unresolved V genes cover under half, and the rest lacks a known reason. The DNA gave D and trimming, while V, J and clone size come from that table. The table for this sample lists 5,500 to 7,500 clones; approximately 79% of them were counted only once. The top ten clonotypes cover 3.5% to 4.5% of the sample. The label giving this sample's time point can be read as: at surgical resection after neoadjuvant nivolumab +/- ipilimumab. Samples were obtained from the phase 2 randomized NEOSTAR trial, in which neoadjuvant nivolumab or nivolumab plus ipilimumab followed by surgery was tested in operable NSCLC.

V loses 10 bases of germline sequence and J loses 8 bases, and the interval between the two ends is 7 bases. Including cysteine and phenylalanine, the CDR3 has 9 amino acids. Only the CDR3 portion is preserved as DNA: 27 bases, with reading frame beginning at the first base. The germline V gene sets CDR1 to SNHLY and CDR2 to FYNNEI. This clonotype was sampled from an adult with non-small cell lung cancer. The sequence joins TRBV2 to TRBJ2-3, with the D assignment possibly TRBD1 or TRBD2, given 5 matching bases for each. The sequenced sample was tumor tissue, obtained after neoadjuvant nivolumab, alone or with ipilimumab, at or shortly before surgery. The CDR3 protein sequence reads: CAIGGTQYF. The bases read TGTGCCATTGGGGGTACGCAGTATTTT. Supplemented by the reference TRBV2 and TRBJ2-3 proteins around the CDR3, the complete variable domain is EPEVTQTPSHQVTQMGQEVILRCVPISNHLYFYWYRQILGQKVEFLVSFYNNEISEKSEIFDDQFSVERPDGSNFTLKIRSTKLEDSAMYFCAIGGTQYFGPGTRLTVL.